The present entry profiles one T cell receptor (beta chain) with its context. Its specificity is unknown. 13 Jbeta primers and 60 Vbeta primers were used for the PCR. The data were produced by immunoSEQ multiplex PCR, yet TCRdb's version contains in-frame clones alone and is incomplete. Of about 190,000 clones in the sample, roughly four fifths were seen once. This sample stems from a study of cytomegalovirus exposure and HLA in healthy donors. Regarding the study as a whole: Most TCR sequences were uncommon, yet certain public TCRs appeared in many donors. Overall, roughly 160 TCR beta chains were annotated as cytomegalovirus-associated. When analyzed later, the rates of TCR association showed variation by HLA locus, with DRB1 the most and HLA-C the fewest. Common viral pathogens seemed to be connected with several of the most significant clusters, according to a later analysis.

Losses at the gene ends were 1 base for V and 4 bases for J; bases not matched to a gene: 2. The CDR3 sequence is 15 residues long. Germline V gene lookup returns CDR1 LNHDA and CDR2 SQIVND (reference sequence). J is TRBJ2-1 and V is TRBV19; TRBD1 matches at 9 bases. Sequencing was done on a sample of PBMCs. The receptor was derived from a woman aged 25 to 45 in good health and CMV-seropositive. CDR3 sequence reads: CASSIGGTGYNEQFF. The CDR3 DNA sequence: TGTGCCAGTAGTATAGGGGGGACAGGGTACAATGAGCAGTTCTTC.